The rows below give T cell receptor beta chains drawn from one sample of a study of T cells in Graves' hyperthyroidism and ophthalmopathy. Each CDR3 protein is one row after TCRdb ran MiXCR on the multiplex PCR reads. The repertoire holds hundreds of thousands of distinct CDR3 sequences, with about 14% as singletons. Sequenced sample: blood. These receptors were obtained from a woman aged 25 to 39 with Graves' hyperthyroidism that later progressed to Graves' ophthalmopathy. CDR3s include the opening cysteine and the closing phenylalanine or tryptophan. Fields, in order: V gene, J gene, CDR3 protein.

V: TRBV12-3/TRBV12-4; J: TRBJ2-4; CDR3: CASSSGSLAKNIQYF
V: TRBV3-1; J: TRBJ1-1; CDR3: CASSATQSTEAFF
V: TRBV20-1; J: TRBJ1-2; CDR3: CSAEDRGMSGYTF
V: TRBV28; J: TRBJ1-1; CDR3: CASNSMRGRNTEAFF
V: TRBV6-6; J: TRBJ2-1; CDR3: CASSYSRGRHNEQCF
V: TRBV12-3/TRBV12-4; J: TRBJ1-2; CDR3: CASRRLGGESGGYTF
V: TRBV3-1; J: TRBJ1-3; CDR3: CASSRGQGAGGNTIYF
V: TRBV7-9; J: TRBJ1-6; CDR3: CASSWDSYNSPLHF
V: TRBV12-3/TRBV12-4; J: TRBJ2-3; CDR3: CASRRSNTDTQYF
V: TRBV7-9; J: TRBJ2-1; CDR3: CASSLDLAGDFPQFF
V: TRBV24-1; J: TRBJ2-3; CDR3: CATSDRIRETDTQYF
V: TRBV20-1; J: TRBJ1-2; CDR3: CSADPGGTKIWGGYTF
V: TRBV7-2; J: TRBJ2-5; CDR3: CASSSGAGETQYF
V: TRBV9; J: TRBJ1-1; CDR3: CASSVEGAGTEAFF
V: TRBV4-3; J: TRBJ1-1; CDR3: CASSQLHTSNTEAFF
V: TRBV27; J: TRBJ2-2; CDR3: CASTRQSFGYAGELFF
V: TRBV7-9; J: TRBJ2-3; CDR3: CASSSAGAGVADTQYF
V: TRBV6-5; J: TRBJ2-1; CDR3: CASSYRPYIAGGPLNEQFF
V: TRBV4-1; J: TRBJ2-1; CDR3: CASSHPRRLSGNEQFF
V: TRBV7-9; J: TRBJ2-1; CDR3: CASSLVSGRLLNEQFF
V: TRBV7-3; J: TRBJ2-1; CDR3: CASSSTTVSYNEQFF
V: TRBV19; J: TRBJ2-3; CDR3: CASTLGRRGQGDTQYF
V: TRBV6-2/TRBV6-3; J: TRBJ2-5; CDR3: CASSHGAGETQYF
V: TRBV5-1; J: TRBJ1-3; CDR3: CASSLSDVTSGNTIYF
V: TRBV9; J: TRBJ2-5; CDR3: CASSVEAGGETQYF
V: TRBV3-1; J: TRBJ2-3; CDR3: CASSQTWGGGDTQYF
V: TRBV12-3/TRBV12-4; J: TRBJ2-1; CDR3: CASSSPGGTGHNEQFF
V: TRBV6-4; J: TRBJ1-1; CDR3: CASSLTAGDTEAFF
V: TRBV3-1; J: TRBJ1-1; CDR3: CATRTGLNTEAFF
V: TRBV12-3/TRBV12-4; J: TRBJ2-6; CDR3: CAAAEAGANVLTF